This T cell receptor beta chain is drawn from a study of T cell repertoires in cytomegalovirus infection. In this sample, this clonotype turned up a few times. Its target is unknown. Germline V gene lookup returns CDR1 SEHNR and CDR2 FQNEAQ (reference sequence). V dropped 4 bases and J dropped 8 bases, with 12 bases sitting between them. The CDR3 has 13 amino acids. TCRdb passed the reads through MiXCR, listing each CDR3 protein once. The table has approximately 170,000 distinct CDR3 sequences, roughly a sixth seen once. Study-level points and caveats: Across the ex vivo response, the dominant clonotypes were HLA-C-restricted CMV-specific TCR beta clonotypes.

The sequencing sample was made of CD8+ T cells from PBMCs. The sequence was obtained from a human donor in good health (CMV status not recorded). Some clones in this sample may be carry-over from other donors' samples. The V gene is TRBV7-9, the J gene TRBJ2-1; a possible D gene is TRBD2 (5 bases). In nucleotides, the CDR3 is TGTGCCAGCAGCTCCTCTAGCAGCCATGAGCAGTTCTTC. Protein product: CASSSSSSHEQFF.